This T cell receptor beta chain was sequenced in a study of CD8 T cells in ankylosing spondylitis. This clonotype appeared a few times. As yet, its antigen is unknown. Each CDR3 protein is one row after TCRdb ran MiXCR on the 5' RACE reads. The data contain roughly 130,000 distinct CDR3 sequences, roughly 8.8% of them singletons. The CDR3 is 15 amino acids. V was pared by 8 bases and J by 1 base, with 15 bases between. The germline CDR1 and CDR2 sequences are SEHNR and FQNEAQ (reference sequence). Findings and limits, study-wide: A TCR beta motif of 7 to 9 highly homologous variants seemed to mark ankylosing spondylitis blood. Some of these motif variants have turned up before, in reports on reactive arthritis synovial fluid and blood. Disease-associated clonotypes exhibited CD8+ identity and were relatively infrequent in peripheral blood.

The receptor was derived from a male donor with ankylosing spondylitis. This chain links TRBV7-9 with TRBJ2-1; D remains unclear. Material for sequencing was synovial fluid, either unsorted or a sorted T cell fraction (not recorded which). The CDR3 coding sequence is TGTGCCAGCCAGTCGCTGTGGCAATCCTACAATGAGCAGTTCTTC. It codes for CASQSLWQSYNEQFF. Full variable domain (missing parts from reference TRBV7-9 and TRBJ2-1): DTGVSQNPRHKITKRGQNVTFRCDPISEHNRLYWYRQTLGQGPEFLTYFQNEAQLEKSRLLSDRFSAERPKGSFSTLEIQRTEQGDSAMYLCASQSLWQSYNEQFFGPGTRLTVL.